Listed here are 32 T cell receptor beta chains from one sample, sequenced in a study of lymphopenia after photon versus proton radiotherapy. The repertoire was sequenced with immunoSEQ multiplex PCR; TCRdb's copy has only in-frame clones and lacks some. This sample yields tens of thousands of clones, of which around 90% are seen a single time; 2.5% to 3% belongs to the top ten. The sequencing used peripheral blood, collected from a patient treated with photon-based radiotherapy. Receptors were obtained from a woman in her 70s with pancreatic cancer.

CDR3 sequence: CSVMTGTYEQYF. The CDR3 DNA is TGCAGCGTTATGACAGGGACCTACGAGCAGTACTTC. V usage is TRBV29-1 and J usage is TRBJ2-7, with 7 bases lining up with TRBD1. Germline V gene sequence: CDR1 SQVTM, CDR2 ANQGSEA. The J segment lost 2 bases and the V segment lost 5 bases, leaving 3 bases of the junction unmatched. This CDR3 spans 12 amino acids.

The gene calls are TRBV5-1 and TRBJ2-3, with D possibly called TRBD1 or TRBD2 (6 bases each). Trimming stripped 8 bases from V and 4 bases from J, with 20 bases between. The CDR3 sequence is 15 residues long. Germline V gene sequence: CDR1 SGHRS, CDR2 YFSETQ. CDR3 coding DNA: TGCGCCAGTGGGTCGGGGGCAAGCGGCGCAGATACGCAGTATTTT. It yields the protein CASGSGASGADTQYF.

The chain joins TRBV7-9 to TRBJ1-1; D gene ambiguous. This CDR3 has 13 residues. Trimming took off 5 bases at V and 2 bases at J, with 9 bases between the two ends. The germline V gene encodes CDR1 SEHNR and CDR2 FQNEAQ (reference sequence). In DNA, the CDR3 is TGTGCCAGCAGCGCGACAATTAACACTGAAGCTTTCTTT. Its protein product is CASSATINTEAFF.

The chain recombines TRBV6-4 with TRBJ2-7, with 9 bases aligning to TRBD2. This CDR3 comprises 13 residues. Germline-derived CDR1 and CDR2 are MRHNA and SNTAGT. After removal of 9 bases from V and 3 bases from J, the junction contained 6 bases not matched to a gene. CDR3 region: CARIAGVGYEQYF. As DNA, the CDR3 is TGTGCCAGGATAGCGGGAGTGGGCTACGAGCAGTACTTC.

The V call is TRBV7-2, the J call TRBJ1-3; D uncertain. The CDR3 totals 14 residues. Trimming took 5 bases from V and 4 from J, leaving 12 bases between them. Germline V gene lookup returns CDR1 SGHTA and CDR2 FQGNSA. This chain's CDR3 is CASSPSSPGNTIYF. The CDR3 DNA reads TGTGCCAGCAGCCCGTCCTCCCCAGGAAACACCATATATTTT.

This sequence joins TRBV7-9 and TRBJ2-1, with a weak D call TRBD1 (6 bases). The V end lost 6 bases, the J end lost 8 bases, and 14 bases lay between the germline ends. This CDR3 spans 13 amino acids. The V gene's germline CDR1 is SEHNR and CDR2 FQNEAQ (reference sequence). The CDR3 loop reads CASSEDSRDEQFF. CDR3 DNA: TGTGCCAGCAGTGAGGACAGCCGGGATGAGCAGTTCTTC.

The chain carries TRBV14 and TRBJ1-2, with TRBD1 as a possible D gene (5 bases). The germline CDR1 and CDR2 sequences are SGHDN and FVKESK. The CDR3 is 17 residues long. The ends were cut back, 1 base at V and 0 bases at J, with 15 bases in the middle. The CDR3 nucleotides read TGTGCCAGCAGCCAAGCCTTCTCCACGGGGGCTAACTATGGCTACACCTTC. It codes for CASSQAFSTGANYGYTF. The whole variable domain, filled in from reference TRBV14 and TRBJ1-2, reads EAGVTQFPSHSVIEKGQTVTLRCDPISGHDNLYWYRRVMGKEIKFLLHFVKESKQDESGMPNNRFLAERTGGTYSTLKVQPAELEDSGVYFCASSQAFSTGANYGYTFGSGTRLTVV.

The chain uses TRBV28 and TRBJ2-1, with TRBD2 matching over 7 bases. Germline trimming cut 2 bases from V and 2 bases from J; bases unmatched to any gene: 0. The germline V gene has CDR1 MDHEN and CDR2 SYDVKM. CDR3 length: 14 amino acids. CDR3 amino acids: CASSLAGAYNEQFF. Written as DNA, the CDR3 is TGTGCCAGCAGTTTAGCGGGAGCCTACAATGAGCAGTTCTTC.

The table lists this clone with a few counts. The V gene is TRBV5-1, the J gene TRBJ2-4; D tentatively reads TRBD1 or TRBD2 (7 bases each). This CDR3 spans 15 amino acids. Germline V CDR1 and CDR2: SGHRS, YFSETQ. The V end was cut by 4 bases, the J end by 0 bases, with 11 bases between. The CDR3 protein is CASSREGAAKNIQYF. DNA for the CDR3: TGCGCCAGCAGCAGGGAGGGGGCAGCCAAAAACATTCAGTACTTC.

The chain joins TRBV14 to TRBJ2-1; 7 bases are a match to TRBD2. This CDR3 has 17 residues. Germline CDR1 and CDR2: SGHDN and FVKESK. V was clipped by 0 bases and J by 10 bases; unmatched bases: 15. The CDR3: CASSQDGRDYHRLEQFF. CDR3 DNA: TGTGCCAGCAGCCAAGATGGACGGGACTACCACCGTTTGGAGCAGTTCTTC.

CDR3 in amino acids: CASSLLSMNTEAFF. CDR3 DNA sequence: TGTGCCAGCAGCTTATTGTCCATGAACACTGAAGCTTTCTTT. V usage is TRBV7-9 and J usage is TRBJ1-1; the D is unclear. V dropped 2 bases and J dropped 0 bases, with 7 bases sitting between them. The CDR3 extends over 14 amino acids. From germline, CDR1 is SEHNR and CDR2 FQNEAQ (reference sequence).

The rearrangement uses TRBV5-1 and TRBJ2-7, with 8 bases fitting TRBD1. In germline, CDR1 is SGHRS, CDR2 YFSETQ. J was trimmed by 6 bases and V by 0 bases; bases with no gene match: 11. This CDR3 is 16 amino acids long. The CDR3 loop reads CASSLEGWQGASEQYF. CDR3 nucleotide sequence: TGCGCCAGCAGCTTGGAAGGGTGGCAGGGGGCCAGCGAGCAGTACTTC.

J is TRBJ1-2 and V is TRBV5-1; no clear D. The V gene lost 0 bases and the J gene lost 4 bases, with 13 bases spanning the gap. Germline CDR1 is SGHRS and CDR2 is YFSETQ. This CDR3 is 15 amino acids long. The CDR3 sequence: CASSLDRVRGYGYTF. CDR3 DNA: TGCGCCAGCAGCTTGGATCGGGTTCGGGGCTATGGCTACACCTTC.

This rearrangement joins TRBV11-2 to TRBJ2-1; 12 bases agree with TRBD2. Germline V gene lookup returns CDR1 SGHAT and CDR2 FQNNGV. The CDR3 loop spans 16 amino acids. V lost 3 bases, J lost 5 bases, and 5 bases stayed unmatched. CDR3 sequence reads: CASSFRTSGADNEQFF. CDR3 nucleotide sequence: TGTGCCAGCAGCTTTCGGACTAGCGGGGCGGACAATGAGCAGTTCTTC.

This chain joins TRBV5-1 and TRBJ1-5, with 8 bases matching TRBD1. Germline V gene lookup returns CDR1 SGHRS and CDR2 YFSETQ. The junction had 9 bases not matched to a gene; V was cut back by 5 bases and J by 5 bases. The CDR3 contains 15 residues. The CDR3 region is CASSTGVTGDQPQHF. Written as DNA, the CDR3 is TGCGCCAGCAGTACAGGGGTGACAGGGGATCAGCCCCAGCATTTT.

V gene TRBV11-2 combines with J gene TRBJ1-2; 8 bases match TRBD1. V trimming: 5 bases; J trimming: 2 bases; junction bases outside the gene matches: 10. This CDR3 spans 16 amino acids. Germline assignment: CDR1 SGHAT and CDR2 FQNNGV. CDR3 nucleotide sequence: TGTGCCAGCAGCCTTCACCGTGGGACAGGCAACTATGGCTACACCTTC. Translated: CASSLHRGTGNYGYTF.

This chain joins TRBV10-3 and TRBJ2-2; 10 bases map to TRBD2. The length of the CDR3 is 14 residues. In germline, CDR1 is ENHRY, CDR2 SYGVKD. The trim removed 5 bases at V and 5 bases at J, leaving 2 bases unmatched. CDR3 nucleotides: TGTGCCATCAGTAGCGGGAGGGGGACCGGGGAGCTGTTTTTT. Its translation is CAISSGRGTGELFF.

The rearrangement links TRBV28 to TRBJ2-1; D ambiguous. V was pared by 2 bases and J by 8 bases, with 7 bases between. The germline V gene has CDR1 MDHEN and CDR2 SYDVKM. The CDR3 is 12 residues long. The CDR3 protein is CASSLGWDEQFF. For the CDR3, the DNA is TGTGCCAGCAGTTTAGGGTGGGATGAGCAGTTCTTC.

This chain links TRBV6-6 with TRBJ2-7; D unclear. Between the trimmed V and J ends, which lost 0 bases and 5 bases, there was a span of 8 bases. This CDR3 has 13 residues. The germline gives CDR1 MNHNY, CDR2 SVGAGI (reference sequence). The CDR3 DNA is TGTGCCAGCAGTTACTCGGCCAAAGACGAGCAGTACTTC. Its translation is CASSYSAKDEQYF.

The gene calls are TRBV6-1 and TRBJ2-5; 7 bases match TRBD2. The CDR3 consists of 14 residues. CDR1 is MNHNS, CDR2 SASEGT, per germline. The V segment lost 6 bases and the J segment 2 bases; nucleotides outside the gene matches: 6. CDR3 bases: TGTGCCAGCAGGTTCACTAGCGCACAAGAGACCCAGTACTTC. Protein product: CASRFTSAQETQYF.

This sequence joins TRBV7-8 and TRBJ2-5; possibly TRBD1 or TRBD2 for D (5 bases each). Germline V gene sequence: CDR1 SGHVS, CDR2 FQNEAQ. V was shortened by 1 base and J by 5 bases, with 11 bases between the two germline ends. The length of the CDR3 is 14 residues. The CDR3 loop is CASSLGGVGETQYF. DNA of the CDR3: TGTGCCAGCAGCTTAGGAGGGGTCGGGGAGACCCAGTACTTC.

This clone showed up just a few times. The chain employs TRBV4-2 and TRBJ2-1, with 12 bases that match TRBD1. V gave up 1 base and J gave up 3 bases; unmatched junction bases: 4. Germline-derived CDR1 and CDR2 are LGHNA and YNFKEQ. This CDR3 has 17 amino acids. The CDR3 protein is CASSQGGTGGDYNEQFF. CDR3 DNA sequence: TGTGCCAGCAGCCAAGGGGGGACAGGGGGCGACTACAATGAGCAGTTCTTC.

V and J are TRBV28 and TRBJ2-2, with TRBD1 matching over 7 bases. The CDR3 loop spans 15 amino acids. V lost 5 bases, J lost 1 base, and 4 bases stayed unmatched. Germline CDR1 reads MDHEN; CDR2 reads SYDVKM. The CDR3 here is CASSLRTGNTGELFF. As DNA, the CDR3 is TGTGCCAGCAGTCTTCGGACAGGGAACACCGGGGAGCTGTTTTTT.

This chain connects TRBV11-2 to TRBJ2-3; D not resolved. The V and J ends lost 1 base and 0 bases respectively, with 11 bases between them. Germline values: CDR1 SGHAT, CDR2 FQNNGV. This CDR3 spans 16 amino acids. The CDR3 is CASSLGVRSSTDTQYF. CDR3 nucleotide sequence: TGTGCCAGCAGCTTAGGGGTTCGCTCTAGCACAGATACGCAGTATTTT. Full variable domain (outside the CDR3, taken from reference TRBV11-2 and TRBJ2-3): EAGVAQSPRYKIIEKRQSVAFWCNPISGHATLYWYQQILGQGPKLLIQFQNNGVVDDSQLPKDRFSAERLKGVDSTLKIQPAKLEDSAVYLCASSLGVRSSTDTQYFGPGTRLTVL.

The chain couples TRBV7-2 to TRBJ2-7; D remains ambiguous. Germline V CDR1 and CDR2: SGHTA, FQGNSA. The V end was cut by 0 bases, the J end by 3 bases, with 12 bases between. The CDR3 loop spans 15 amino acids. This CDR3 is CASSLASLGNYEQYF. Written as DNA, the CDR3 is TGTGCCAGCAGCTTAGCTAGCCTTGGCAACTACGAGCAGTACTTC. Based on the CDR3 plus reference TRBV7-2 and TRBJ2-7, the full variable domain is GAGVSQSPSNKVTEKGKDVELRCDPISGHTALYWYRQSLGQGLEFLIYFQGNSAPDKSGLPSDRFSAERTGGSVSTLTIQRTQQEDSAVYLCASSLASLGNYEQYFGPGTRLTVT.

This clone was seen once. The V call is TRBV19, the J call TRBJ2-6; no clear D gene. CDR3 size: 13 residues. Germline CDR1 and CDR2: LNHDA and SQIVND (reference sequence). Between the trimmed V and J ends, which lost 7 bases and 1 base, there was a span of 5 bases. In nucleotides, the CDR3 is TGTGCCAGTATGGCATCTGGGGCCAACGTCCTGACTTTC. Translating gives CASMASGANVLTF.

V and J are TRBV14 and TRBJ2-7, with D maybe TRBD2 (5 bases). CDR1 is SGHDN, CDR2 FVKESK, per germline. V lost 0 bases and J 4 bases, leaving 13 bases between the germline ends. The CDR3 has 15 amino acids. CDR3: CASSQDGNTVYEQYF. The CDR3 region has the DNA TGTGCCAGCAGCCAAGACGGGAACACGGTATACGAGCAGTACTTC.

For the CDR3, the DNA is TGTGCCAGCAGTCCTTGGACATCGCCGAACACCGGGGAGCTGTTTTTT. Amino acid sequence: CASSPWTSPNTGELFF. The chain recombines TRBV28 with TRBJ2-2, with a tentative D call TRBD1 (5 bases). The CDR3 has 16 amino acids. The germline V and J ends were trimmed by 5 bases and 0 bases, with 13 bases remaining between them. CDR1 and CDR2 (germline): MDHEN, SYDVKM.

The CDR3 nucleotides are TGTGCCAGCAGTTTGGCCAGTCAGAATCAGCCCCAGCATTTT. This sequence encodes CASSLASQNQPQHF. V is TRBV27 and J is TRBJ1-5; D gene unclear. This CDR3 contains 14 residues. V lost 3 bases to trimming and J lost 4 bases, with 10 bases between them. Germline V gene sequence: CDR1 MNHEY, CDR2 SMNVEV (reference sequence).

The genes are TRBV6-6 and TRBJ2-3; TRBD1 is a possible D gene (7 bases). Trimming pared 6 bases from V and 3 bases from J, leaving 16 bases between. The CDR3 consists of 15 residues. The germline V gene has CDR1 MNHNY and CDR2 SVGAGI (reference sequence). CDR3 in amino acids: CASSPDRSGTDTQYF. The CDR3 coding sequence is TGTGCCAGCAGCCCGGACAGGAGCGGGACAGATACGCAGTATTTT.

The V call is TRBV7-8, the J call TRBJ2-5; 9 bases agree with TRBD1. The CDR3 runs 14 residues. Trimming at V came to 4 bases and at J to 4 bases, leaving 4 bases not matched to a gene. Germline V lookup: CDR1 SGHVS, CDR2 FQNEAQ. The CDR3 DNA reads TGTGCCAGCAGCTGGGGACAGGGCGGAGAGACCCAGTACTTC. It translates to CASSWGQGGETQYF.

CDR3 sequence: CASSQPAGELFF. CDR3 DNA sequence: TGCGCCAGCAGCCAACCGGCCGGGGAGCTGTTTTTT. The chain links TRBV4-1 to TRBJ2-2, with unresolved D. The CDR3 contains 12 residues. Germline V CDR1 and CDR2: MGHRA, YSYEKL. V lost 2 bases and J lost 6, with 4 bases in between.